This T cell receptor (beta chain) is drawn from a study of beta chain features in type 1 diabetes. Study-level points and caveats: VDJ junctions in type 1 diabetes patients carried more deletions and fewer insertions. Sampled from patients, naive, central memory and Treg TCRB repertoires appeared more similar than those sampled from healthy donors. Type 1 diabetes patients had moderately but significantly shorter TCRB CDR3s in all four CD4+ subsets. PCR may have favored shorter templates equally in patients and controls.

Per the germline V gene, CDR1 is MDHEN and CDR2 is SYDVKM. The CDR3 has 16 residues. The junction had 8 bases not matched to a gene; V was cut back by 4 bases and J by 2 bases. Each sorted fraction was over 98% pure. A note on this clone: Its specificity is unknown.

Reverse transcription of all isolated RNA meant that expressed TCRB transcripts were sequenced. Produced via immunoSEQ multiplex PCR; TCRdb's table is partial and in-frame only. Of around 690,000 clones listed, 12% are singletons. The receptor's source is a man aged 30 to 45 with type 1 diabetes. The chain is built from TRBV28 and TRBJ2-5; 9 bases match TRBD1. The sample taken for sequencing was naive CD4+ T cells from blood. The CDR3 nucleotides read TGTGCCAGCAGTTCTCCGCCCGGGACAGGGCAAGAGACCCAGTACTTC. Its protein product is CASSSPPGTGQETQYF.